Given below is one T cell receptor beta chain in context. This specimen belongs to a study of T cell responses to AZD1222 COVID-19 vaccine. Measured with immunoSEQ multiplex PCR; TCRdb has only the in-frame clones, and not every one. The table has roughly 170,000 clones, 90% to 95% seen once. The CDR3 has 14 amino acids. In germline, CDR1 is SGHTA, CDR2 FQGTGA. V dropped 4 bases and J dropped 4; count of bases not matched to a gene: 1. Sequencing was performed on peripheral blood, taken 28 days after the second AZD1222 dose. The chain links TRBV7-3 to TRBJ2-2; the match to TRBD2 covers 9 bases. The sequence was obtained from an adult who received the AZD1222 COVID-19 vaccine. CDR3 loop: CASSSSGTTGELFF. As DNA, the CDR3 is TGTGCCAGCAGCTCTAGCGGGACCACCGGGGAGCTGTTTTTT.